Listed below are T cell receptor beta chains from one sample, sequenced in a study of Ad26.COV2.S vaccination and SARS-CoV-2 variants. The method was immunoSEQ multiplex PCR; TCRdb's version includes in-frame clones alone and lacks a portion of them. The table records about 420,000 clones, approximately 90% of them present only once. The sequenced sample was peripheral blood, obtained in a trial of Ad26.COV2.S vaccine versus placebo. Receptors originate from a person aged 18 to 59 who received the Ad26.COV2.S COVID-19 vaccine or a placebo. Each CDR3 is given with its conserved first and last residue. A D gene is named only where the DNA matches it firmly. Clone size is not always given. Where it is, it says once, few, many or a class for expanded clones.

v_gene: TRBV6-6; d_gene: .; abundance: few; j_gene: TRBJ2-6; CDR3aa: CASSYRGRFGANVLTF; CDR3nt: TGTGCCAGCAGTTACCGGGGCAGGTTCGGGGCCAACGTCCTGACTTTC
v_gene: TRBV7-9; d_gene: TRBD2; abundance: .; j_gene: TRBJ2-5; CDR3aa: CASSTGLALAQYF; CDR3nt: TGTGCCAGCAGCACGGGACTAGCGCTAGCCCAGTACTTC
v_gene: TRBV12-3/TRBV12-4; d_gene: .; abundance: .; j_gene: TRBJ2-1; CDR3aa: CASSKSRIDEQFF; CDR3nt: TGTGCCAGCAGTAAGTCCCGTATCGATGAGCAGTTCTTC
v_gene: TRBV7-8; d_gene: .; abundance: .; j_gene: TRBJ1-3; CDR3aa: CASSSRTLQHSGNTIYF; CDR3nt: TGTGCCAGCAGCTCAAGGACACTCCAACACTCTGGAAACACCATATATTTT
v_gene: TRBV19; d_gene: .; abundance: .; j_gene: TRBJ2-7; CDR3aa: CASSRDRDFDEQYF; CDR3nt: TGTGCCAGTAGCCGCGACAGGGACTTCGACGAGCAGTACTTC
v_gene: TRBV6-1; d_gene: .; abundance: .; j_gene: TRBJ2-5; CDR3aa: CASSEVVFPQTQYF; CDR3nt: TGTGCCAGCAGTGAAGTGGTCTTTCCACAGACCCAGTACTTC
v_gene: TRBV7-9; d_gene: .; abundance: .; j_gene: TRBJ2-7; CDR3aa: CASSSPSWERSSYEQYF; CDR3nt: TGTGCCAGCAGCTCGCCCTCCTGGGAGCGGAGCTCCTACGAGCAGTACTTC
v_gene: TRBV6-5; d_gene: .; abundance: .; j_gene: TRBJ2-3; CDR3aa: CASSYSGGRTDTQYF; CDR3nt: TGTGCCAGCAGTTACTCCGGGGGGCGCACAGATACGCAGTATTTT
v_gene: TRBV7-3; d_gene: .; abundance: .; j_gene: TRBJ2-7; CDR3aa: CASSGGHCLPVWYEQYF; CDR3nt: TGTGCCAGCAGCGGAGGACATTGCCTCCCCGTTTGGTACGAGCAGTACTTC
v_gene: TRBV2; d_gene: TRBD1; abundance: once; j_gene: TRBJ1-4; CDR3aa: CASIKDRGRVVFEKLFF; CDR3nt: TGTGCCAGCATTAAAGACAGGGGGCGAGTAGTTTTTGAAAAACTGTTTTTT
v_gene: TRBV19; d_gene: TRBD1; abundance: .; j_gene: TRBJ2-3; CDR3aa: CASSIAGQGADTQYF; CDR3nt: TGTGCCAGTAGTATTGCGGGACAGGGGGCAGATACGCAGTATTTT
v_gene: TRBV4-1; d_gene: TRBD1; abundance: .; j_gene: TRBJ1-2; CDR3aa: CASSQILTGYGYTF; CDR3nt: TGCGCCAGCAGCCAGATCTTGACAGGGTATGGCTACACCTTC
v_gene: TRBV7-9; d_gene: .; abundance: .; j_gene: TRBJ2-3; CDR3aa: CASSLAVRAADTQYF; CDR3nt: TGTGCCAGCAGCTTAGCGGTCAGGGCCGCAGATACGCAGTATTTT
v_gene: TRBV19; d_gene: .; abundance: .; j_gene: TRBJ2-3; CDR3aa: CASSISRTDTQYF; CDR3nt: TGTGCCAGTAGTATAAGTCGCACAGATACGCAGTATTTT
v_gene: TRBV19; d_gene: TRBD1; abundance: .; j_gene: TRBJ1-2; CDR3aa: CASSLRPGQASNYGYTF; CDR3nt: TGTGCCAGCTCCCTCCGGCCGGGACAGGCTTCTAACTATGGCTACACCTTC
v_gene: TRBV6-2/TRBV6-3; d_gene: .; abundance: .; j_gene: TRBJ1-2; CDR3aa: CASSTPGWGYTF; CDR3nt: TGTGCCAGCAGTACCCCAGGATGGGGCTACACCTTC
v_gene: TRBV19; d_gene: .; abundance: few; j_gene: TRBJ1-3; CDR3aa: CASRGEKRIGNTIYF; CDR3nt: TGTGCCAGTAGGGGAGAGAAGAGGATCGGAAACACCATATATTTT
v_gene: TRBV5-1; d_gene: TRBD2; abundance: .; j_gene: TRBJ2-7; CDR3aa: CASSLSGEGYEQYF; CDR3nt: TGCGCCAGCAGCTTAAGCGGGGAAGGTTACGAGCAGTACTTC
v_gene: TRBV9; d_gene: TRBD1; abundance: .; j_gene: TRBJ2-7; CDR3aa: CASSVTGGFYEQYF; CDR3nt: TGTGCCAGCAGCGTTACAGGGGGATTCTACGAGCAGTACTTC
v_gene: TRBV19; d_gene: .; abundance: .; j_gene: TRBJ1-1; CDR3aa: CASSTTGNTEAFF; CDR3nt: TGTGCCAGTAGTACGACAGGGAACACTGAAGCTTTCTTT
v_gene: TRBV6-1; d_gene: TRBD2; abundance: once; j_gene: TRBJ2-3; CDR3aa: CASSEGLAGGYDTQYF; CDR3nt: TGTGCCAGCAGTGAAGGACTAGCGGGGGGGTATGATACGCAGTATTTT
v_gene: TRBV10-3; d_gene: .; abundance: .; j_gene: TRBJ1-4; CDR3aa: CAIRRRVNEKLFF; CDR3nt: TGTGCCATCAGACGCAGGGTTAATGAAAAACTGTTTTTT
v_gene: TRBV10-3; d_gene: .; abundance: few; j_gene: TRBJ1-6; CDR3aa: CAIRFGGNSPLHF; CDR3nt: TGTGCCATCCGATTTGGGGGAAATTCACCCCTCCACTTT
v_gene: TRBV7-9; d_gene: TRBD1; abundance: .; j_gene: TRBJ1-3; CDR3aa: CASSSPGQGNTIYF; CDR3nt: TGTGCCAGCAGCTCACCGGGACAGGGAAACACCATATATTTT
v_gene: TRBV7-8; d_gene: TRBD1; abundance: .; j_gene: TRBJ2-4; CDR3aa: CASSLTLTGVGNIQYF; CDR3nt: TGTGCCAGCAGCCTAACCTTAACAGGGGTGGGAAACATTCAGTACTTC
v_gene: TRBV7-8; d_gene: .; abundance: .; j_gene: TRBJ1-6; CDR3aa: CASSRGRTNSPLHF; CDR3nt: TGTGCCAGCAGCCGGGGACGGACGAATTCACCCCTCCACTTT
v_gene: TRBV27; d_gene: .; abundance: .; j_gene: TRBJ2-7; CDR3aa: CASRTGTAYEQYF; CDR3nt: TGTGCCAGCAGGACAGGGACTGCGTACGAGCAGTACTTC
v_gene: TRBV5-1; d_gene: .; abundance: once; j_gene: TRBJ2-4; CDR3aa: CASSEVGAASIQYF; CDR3nt: TGCGCCAGCAGCGAGGTTGGAGCGGCAAGCATTCAGTACTTC
v_gene: TRBV2; d_gene: .; abundance: .; j_gene: TRBJ1-1; CDR3aa: CASSENDWPQGTEAFF; CDR3nt: TGTGCCAGCAGTGAAAACGACTGGCCTCAAGGCACTGAAGCTTTCTTT
v_gene: TRBV7-2; d_gene: .; abundance: few; j_gene: TRBJ1-6; CDR3aa: CASSSPEVRLHF; CDR3nt: TGTGCCAGCAGCTCCCCCGAGGTCCGCCTCCACTTT
v_gene: TRBV21-1; d_gene: .; abundance: .; j_gene: TRBJ2-7; CDR3aa: CASSCKGGSQTDELCEQYF; CDR3nt: TGTGCCAGCAGCTGTAAGGGGGGCAGCCAGACGGATGAACTATGCGAGCAGTACTTC
v_gene: TRBV2; d_gene: TRBD1; abundance: .; j_gene: TRBJ1-6; CDR3aa: CASSESGGGSPLHF; CDR3nt: TGTGCCAGCAGTGAATCAGGGGGTGGTTCACCCCTCCACTTT
v_gene: TRBV28; d_gene: TRBD2; abundance: .; j_gene: TRBJ2-7; CDR3aa: CASSSPGGHEQYF; CDR3nt: TGTGCCAGCAGTTCCCCGGGGGGACACGAGCAGTACTTC
v_gene: TRBV4-1; d_gene: .; abundance: .; j_gene: TRBJ1-5; CDR3aa: CASSQLQGFKPQHF; CDR3nt: TGCGCCAGCAGCCAACTACAGGGATTTAAACCCCAGCATTTT
v_gene: TRBV14; d_gene: .; abundance: .; j_gene: TRBJ2-5; CDR3aa: CASSQNQVSQETQYF; CDR3nt: TGTGCCAGCAGCCAAAACCAGGTCTCCCAAGAGACCCAGTACTTC
v_gene: TRBV11-1; d_gene: .; abundance: .; j_gene: TRBJ1-1; CDR3aa: CASSLEGGLAAFF; CDR3nt: TGTGCCAGCAGCTTAGAGGGCGGGTTGGCGGCTTTCTTT
v_gene: TRBV19; d_gene: .; abundance: .; j_gene: TRBJ1-6; CDR3aa: CGTRWTYNSPLHF; CDR3nt: TGTGGCACTAGGTGGACCTATAATTCACCCCTCCACTTT
v_gene: TRBV2; d_gene: TRBD1; abundance: .; j_gene: TRBJ2-3; CDR3aa: CASSGDRRNFDTQYF; CDR3nt: TGTGCCAGCAGCGGGGACAGGAGAAATTTCGATACGCAGTATTTT
v_gene: TRBV6-5; d_gene: .; abundance: .; j_gene: TRBJ2-3; CDR3aa: CASSRDADTQYF; CDR3nt: TGTGCCAGCAGTCGGGACGCAGATACGCAGTATTTT
v_gene: TRBV11-2; d_gene: TRBD2; abundance: .; j_gene: TRBJ2-1; CDR3aa: CASSLGTSVRNEQFF; CDR3nt: TGTGCCAGCAGCCTCGGGACTAGCGTCCGGAATGAGCAGTTCTTC
v_gene: TRBV18; d_gene: TRBD1; abundance: .; j_gene: TRBJ1-2; CDR3aa: CASSRNADRAFGGYTF; CDR3nt: TGTGCCAGCTCACGCAACGCGGACAGGGCTTTTGGTGGCTACACCTTC
v_gene: TRBV30; d_gene: TRBD1; abundance: .; j_gene: TRBJ2-7; CDR3aa: CAWRGRTGNSYEQYF; CDR3nt: TGTGCCTGGAGGGGAAGGACAGGAAATTCCTACGAGCAGTACTTC
v_gene: TRBV30; d_gene: TRBD2; abundance: .; j_gene: TRBJ2-1; CDR3aa: CACTRGGNEQFF; CDR3nt: TGTGCCTGCACGCGGGGGGGAAATGAGCAGTTCTTC
v_gene: TRBV25-1; d_gene: TRBD1; abundance: .; j_gene: TRBJ2-1; CDR3aa: CASSGRTGTEQFF; CDR3nt: TGTGCCAGCAGTGGGAGGACAGGGACTGAGCAGTTCTTC
v_gene: TRBV6-6; d_gene: .; abundance: .; j_gene: TRBJ1-5; CDR3aa: CASSYSRGNQPQHF; CDR3nt: TGTGCCAGCAGTTACTCGAGGGGCAATCAGCCCCAGCATTTT